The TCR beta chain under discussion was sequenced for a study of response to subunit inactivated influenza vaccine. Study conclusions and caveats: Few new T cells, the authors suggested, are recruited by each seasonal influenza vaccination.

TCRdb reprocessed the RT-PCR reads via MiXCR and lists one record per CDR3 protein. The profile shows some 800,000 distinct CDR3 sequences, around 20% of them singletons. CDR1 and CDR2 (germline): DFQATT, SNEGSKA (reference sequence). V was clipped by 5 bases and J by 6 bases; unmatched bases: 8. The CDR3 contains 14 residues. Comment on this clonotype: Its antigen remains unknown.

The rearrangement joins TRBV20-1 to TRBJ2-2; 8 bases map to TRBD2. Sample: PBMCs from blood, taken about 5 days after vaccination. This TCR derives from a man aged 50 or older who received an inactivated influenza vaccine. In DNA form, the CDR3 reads TGCAGTGCTTCGGGAGGGCCCCCCTCCGGGGAGCTGTTTTTT. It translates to CSASGGPPSGELFF.